These 30 T cell receptor beta chains were sequenced from one sample in a study of cytomegalovirus exposure and HLA in healthy donors. Amplification used 60 Vbeta primers and 13 Jbeta primers. Measured with immunoSEQ multiplex PCR; TCRdb has only the in-frame clones, and not every one. Of some 110,000 clones in the sample, roughly three quarters were seen once. Sequences were obtained from PBMCs. The receptors were sampled from a woman under 40 in good health and CMV-seronegative.

The V and J genes are TRBV6-1 and TRBJ2-1; 7 bases agree with TRBD1. V dropped 5 bases and J dropped 3; count of bases not matched to a gene: 1. Germline CDR1 MNHNS, CDR2 SASEGT. The CDR3 length is 13 residues. CDR3 DNA: TGTGCCAGCAGTACAGGGGACTACAATGAGCAGTTCTTC. This gives the protein CASSTGDYNEQFF.

The rearrangement links TRBV4-1 to TRBJ1-2, with no clear D. Trimming stripped 1 base from V and 5 bases from J, with 14 bases between. Germline V CDR1 and CDR2: MGHRA, YSYEKL. This CDR3 region has 15 residues. CDR3 region: CASSQAGGVLYGYTF. CDR3 DNA: TGCGCCAGCAGCCAAGCGGGAGGTGTTCTGTATGGCTACACCTTC.

V usage is TRBV2 and J usage is TRBJ2-1, with a tentative D call TRBD1 (6 bases). Trimming removed 4 bases at V and 2 bases at J, with 18 bases between. Germline assignment: CDR1 SNHLY and CDR2 FYNNEI. The CDR3 is 17 residues long. This CDR3 reads CASSGRNRDEAYNEQFF. In nucleotides, the CDR3 is TGTGCCAGCAGTGGCCGGAACAGGGACGAGGCCTACAATGAGCAGTTCTTC.

This clone was detected only once. This chain connects TRBV11-1 to TRBJ2-5; D possibly corresponds to TRBD1 (5 bases). The CDR3 covers 13 residues. From germline, CDR1 is SGHAT and CDR2 FQDESV (reference sequence). V shed 6 bases and J shed 5 bases, with 13 bases lying between them. DNA of the CDR3: TGTGCCAGCAGTCCTGGGGCTTCGGAGACCCAGTACTTC. Residues: CASSPGASETQYF.

As DNA, the CDR3 is TGTGCCAGCAGTTACTCACTAGGCCCCCATGAGCAGTTCTTC. Encoded protein: CASSYSLGPHEQFF. This chain joins TRBV13 and TRBJ2-1, with a possible D match to TRBD2 (5 bases). The CDR3 is made up of 14 amino acids. In germline, CDR1 is PRHDT, CDR2 FYEKMQ (reference sequence). V was clipped by 6 bases and J by 8 bases, with 17 bases between them.

The V gene is TRBV7-9, the J gene TRBJ1-5; TRBD1 matches at 7 bases. With 4 bases clipped from V and 5 bases from J, the junction kept 11 bases outside the gene matches. CDR1 is SEHNR, CDR2 FQNEAQ, per germline (reference sequence). The CDR3 totals 16 residues. The DNA for the CDR3 is TGTGCCAGCAGCTCCTCGACAGGGAGAGGGGATCAGCCCCAGCATTTT. It encodes CASSSSTGRGDQPQHF.

This clone was detected a few times. This sequence joins TRBV7-2 and TRBJ2-5; TRBD2 is a possible D gene (5 bases). The CDR3 has 13 residues. Trimming stripped 2 bases from V and 5 bases from J, with 9 bases between. Germline CDR1 and CDR2: SGHTA and FQGNSA. The CDR3 loop is CASSLNRGETQYF. CDR3 nucleotides: TGTGCCAGCAGCTTAAACCGAGGGGAGACCCAGTACTTC.

The chain carries TRBV11-3 and TRBJ2-7; no clear D. The V and J ends lost 0 bases and 4 bases respectively, with 13 bases between them. The germline V gene encodes CDR1 SGHNT and CDR2 YENEEA. This CDR3 contains 15 residues. The CDR3 loop is CASSLEYAPRYEQYF. In nucleotides, the CDR3 is TGTGCCAGCAGCTTAGAATATGCCCCTCGGTACGAGCAGTACTTC.

The chain links TRBV6-5 to TRBJ2-7, with 12 bases matching TRBD1. Germline V gene sequence: CDR1 MNHEY, CDR2 SVGAGI. The CDR3 has 15 residues. Unmatched junction bases numbered 11, after V lost 9 bases and J lost 5 bases. The CDR3 here is CARALGGTGGDEQYF. The CDR3 DNA reads as TGTGCCAGGGCGTTGGGGGGGACAGGGGGCGACGAGCAGTACTTC.

The V call is TRBV5-1, the J call TRBJ1-3, with 7 positions matching TRBD1. The germline V gene encodes CDR1 SGHRS and CDR2 YFSETQ. This CDR3 has 13 residues. With V trimmed by 0 bases and J by 7 bases, 1 base remained unmatched. Here the CDR3 DNA reads TGCGCCAGCAGCTTGGCACAGGGGAACACCATATATTTT. This sequence encodes CASSLAQGNTIYF.

This chain joins TRBV6-1 and TRBJ1-4, with D unresolved. This CDR3 has 15 residues. From germline, CDR1 is MNHNS and CDR2 SASEGT. V lost 4 bases and J lost 2, with 11 bases in between. CDR3 region: CASSGRLATNEKLFF. The CDR3 coding sequence is TGTGCCAGCAGTGGCCGACTGGCGACTAATGAAAAACTGTTTTTT.

This chain joins TRBV5-4 and TRBJ2-1; D gene ambiguous. There are 15 residues in the CDR3. V lost 1 base, J lost 1 base, and 9 bases lay in between. Germline V lookup: CDR1 SGHNT, CDR2 YYREEE (reference sequence). CDR3 protein: CASSLSGQSYNEQFF. CDR3 coding DNA: TGTGCCAGCAGCTTGTCTGGGCAATCCTACAATGAGCAGTTCTTC.

The V gene is TRBV4-3, the J gene TRBJ1-1; D not resolved. The germline V gene encodes CDR1 LGHNA and CDR2 YSLEER. CDR3 length: 13 amino acids. V gave up 6 bases and J gave up 7 bases, with 15 bases separating them. For the CDR3, the DNA is TGCGCCAGCAGGGAGGGCAGTTGGGGTGAAGCTTTCTTT. It translates to CASREGSWGEAFF.

This clone was detected a few times. The rearrangement uses TRBV14 and TRBJ1-2; possible D gene TRBD1, 5 bases. Per the germline V gene, CDR1 is SGHDN and CDR2 is FVKESK. The CDR3 is 12 amino acids. Trimming pared 4 bases from V and 4 bases from J, leaving 7 bases between. DNA of the CDR3: TGTGCCAGCAGCCCGGACACCTATGGCTACACCTTC. Amino acid sequence: CASSPDTYGYTF.

This chain connects TRBV19 to TRBJ2-7; 8 bases are shared with TRBD2. Germline V gene sequence: CDR1 LNHDA, CDR2 SQIVND (reference sequence). V lost 4 bases and J lost 2; bases outside the gene matches: 4. This CDR3 spans 14 amino acids. CDR3 sequence reads: CASSSPGGTYEQYF. In DNA form, the CDR3 reads TGTGCCAGTAGTAGCCCGGGAGGGACCTACGAGCAGTACTTC.

This sequence joins TRBV7-8 and TRBJ2-7; 7 nucleotides match TRBD2. CDR3 size: 14 residues. Trimming at V came to 1 base and at J to 3 bases, leaving 3 bases not matched to a gene. CDR1 and CDR2 from the germline V gene are SGHVS and FQNEAQ. CDR3: CASSLELANYEQYF. CDR3 sequence (DNA): TGTGCCAGCAGCTTAGAACTAGCGAACTACGAGCAGTACTTC.

The J gene is TRBJ1-2, the V gene TRBV5-1; 9 positions agree with TRBD1. With V trimmed by 0 bases and J by 8 bases, 5 bases remained unmatched. The CDR3 has 14 amino acids. The germline V gene encodes CDR1 SGHRS and CDR2 YFSETQ. CDR3 region: CASSLAGQGGGYTF. Here the CDR3 DNA reads TGCGCCAGCAGCTTGGCGGGACAGGGAGGCGGCTACACCTTC.

This clone was seen more than once but under ten times. This rearrangement joins TRBV4-2 to TRBJ2-1; D gene ambiguous. CDR1 is LGHNA and CDR2 is YNFKEQ in the germline V gene. Trimming cost V 0 bases and J 15 bases, with 18 bases left between them. There are 14 residues in the CDR3. This chain's CDR3 is CASSQDLGSRGTFF. CDR3 coding DNA: TGTGCCAGCAGCCAAGATCTTGGGTCGAGAGGTACGTTCTTC.

The chain uses TRBV6-4 and TRBJ2-2, with 10 positions matching TRBD1. The CDR3 loop spans 16 amino acids. V dropped 0 bases and J dropped 3; count of bases not matched to a gene: 1. Germline CDR1 reads MRHNA; CDR2 reads SNTAGT. Here the CDR3 DNA reads TGTGCCAGCAGTGACTCTGGGACAGGGGACACCGGGGAGCTGTTTTTT. It is translated as CASSDSGTGDTGELFF.

The DNA for the CDR3 is TGCGCCAGCAGACAGGGTAGTGGAACTGAAGCTTTCTTT. Translating it yields CASRQGSGTEAFF. This rearrangement joins TRBV10-1 to TRBJ1-1, with D possibly being TRBD1 (6 bases). CDR1 is WNHNN and CDR2 is SYGVQD in the germline V gene (reference sequence). This CDR3 has 13 amino acids. V was shortened by 6 bases and J by 5 bases, with 13 bases between the two germline ends.

The rearrangement links TRBV7-8 to TRBJ2-2, with D unresolved. Germline CDR1 reads SGHVS; CDR2 reads FQNEAQ. This CDR3 has 14 residues. Trimming stripped 7 bases from V and 6 bases from J, with 15 bases between. As DNA, the CDR3 is TGTGCCAGCACCACTTGGAAGGCGGCCGGGGAGCTGTTTTTT. It encodes CASTTWKAAGELFF.

V gene TRBV7-2 combines with J gene TRBJ1-1; maybe TRBD1 (5 bases). CDR1 is SGHTA, CDR2 FQGNSA, per germline. The CDR3 covers 13 residues. Trimming shortened V by 4 bases and J by 1 base, and 7 bases separated the two germline ends. The CDR3 sequence: CASSSGQNTEAFF. CDR3 DNA: TGTGCCAGCAGCTCAGGACAGAACACTGAAGCTTTCTTT.

The genes are TRBV18 and TRBJ2-2, with 9 nucleotides matching TRBD1. The CDR3 spans 15 residues. J was trimmed by 3 bases and V by 3 bases; bases with no gene match: 2. CDR1 KGHSH and CDR2 LQKENI come from the germline V gene. The CDR3 sequence: CASSPGQGHTGELFF. The CDR3, as DNA: TGTGCCAGCTCACCGGGACAGGGCCACACCGGGGAGCTGTTTTTT.

The V and J genes are TRBV7-2 and TRBJ2-7; 7 bases are shared with TRBD1. Germline-derived CDR1 and CDR2 are SGHTA and FQGNSA. The CDR3 is 15 residues long. V trimming: 2 bases; J trimming: 4 bases; junction bases outside the gene matches: 8. The CDR3 reads CASSLPGQRGYEQYF. CDR3 DNA sequence: TGTGCCAGCAGCTTACCGGGACAGAGGGGATACGAGCAGTACTTC.

The V gene is TRBV2, the J gene TRBJ1-5; perhaps TRBD1 as D (6 bases). V lost 6 bases and J lost 2, with 14 bases in between. The CDR3 is made up of 15 amino acids. Germline assignment: CDR1 SNHLY and CDR2 FYNNEI. CDR3 nucleotide sequence: TGTGCCAGCAGGACACAGGGAGGGGGCAATCAGCCCCAGCATTTT. Its protein is CASRTQGGGNQPQHF.

The gene calls are TRBV30 and TRBJ2-1; D is possibly TRBD2 (5 bases). This CDR3 has 14 amino acids. Germline V gene lookup returns CDR1 GTSNPN and CDR2 SVGIG (reference sequence). V lost 2 bases and J lost 5, with 13 bases in between. The CDR3 reads CAWSPGSLDNEQFF. The CDR3 bases are TGTGCCTGGAGTCCGGGATCGTTGGACAATGAGCAGTTCTTC.

This chain connects TRBV5-6 to TRBJ1-2; possibly TRBD1 for D (5 bases). V lost 6 bases and J 4 bases, leaving 13 bases between the germline ends. This CDR3 region has 13 residues. CDR1 and CDR2 (germline): SGHDT, YYEEEE. CDR3 nucleotide sequence: TGTGCCAGCACCCCTAGGGGAATCTATGGCTACACCTTC. This codes for CASTPRGIYGYTF.

The chain combines TRBV6-1 with TRBJ2-1; TRBD2 aligns across 9 bases. The CDR3 covers 16 residues. Trimming at V came to 0 bases and at J to 7 bases, leaving 7 bases not matched to a gene. Germline CDR1 is MNHNS and CDR2 is SASEGT. The CDR3 protein is CASSEAWLAGRNEQFF. CDR3 bases: TGTGCCAGCAGTGAAGCGTGGCTAGCGGGAAGGAATGAGCAGTTCTTC.

The chain links TRBV7-3 to TRBJ2-3, with TRBD1 identical over 7 bases. CDR1 and CDR2 from the germline V gene are SGHTA and FQGTGA. J gave up 0 bases and V 3 bases, and 6 bases lay outside the gene matches. This CDR3 region has 16 residues. The CDR3 loop is CASSLNRGLSTDTQYF. For the CDR3, the DNA is TGTGCCAGCAGCTTGAACAGGGGCTTGAGCACAGATACGCAGTATTTT.

This clone was observed a few times. The rearrangement links TRBV18 to TRBJ2-1; 8 positions match TRBD1. Per germline, CDR1 KGHSH and CDR2 LQKENI. The CDR3 extends over 13 amino acids. V was pared by 6 bases and J by 7 bases, with 5 bases of the junction left unmatched. For the CDR3, the DNA is TGTGCCAGCTCCCCTCAGGGGGCGAATGAGCAGTTCTTC. It translates to CASSPQGANEQFF. The complete variable domain, with remaining parts taken from reference TRBV18 and TRBJ2-1, reads NAGVMQNPRHLVRRRGQEARLRCSPMKGHSHVYWYRQLPEEGLKFMVYLQKENIIDESGMPKERFSAEFPKEGPSILRIQQVVRGDSAAYFCASSPQGANEQFFGPGTRLTVL.